Sequencing of this T cell receptor (beta chain) was carried out in a study of T cells in Graves' hyperthyroidism and ophthalmopathy. Study-wide background: The authors collected peripheral blood at initial diagnosis, before any treatment.

Using RNA transcripts as the source, TCR beta CDR3 regions were amplified. Initially, a first-round RT-PCR of the TCR CDR3 employed the HTBI primer set. Each CDR3 protein gets one entry after TCRdb re-called the multiplex PCR reads with MiXCR. The table has around 340,000 distinct CDR3 sequences, about 18% seen once. Germline V gene sequence: CDR1 MDHEN, CDR2 SYDVKM. The CDR3 spans 18 residues. With 3 bases removed from V and 3 bases from J, the gap between germline ends came to 20 bases. Findings and caveats of the study: Ophthalmopathy was identified by the model a median around 6.3 months ahead of onset. Clonotypes that were expanded in thyroid above 0.001 mostly appeared in blood too.

This clonotype has ten or more counts. Its specificity is unknown. The chain carries TRBV28 and TRBJ2-2, with unresolved D. The sequenced sample consisted of blood. This TCR was sampled from a woman in her twenties or thirties with Graves' hyperthyroidism that later progressed to Graves' ophthalmopathy. CDR3 residues: CASSFLDLLRPHTGELFF. CDR3 in DNA: TGTGCCAGCAGTTTTTTGGACCTTCTCCGCCCCCACACCGGGGAGCTGTTTTTT.